Detailed here is one T cell receptor beta chain. This sample was included in a study of long-term antiretroviral therapy in people with HIV. Researchers ran immunoSEQ v3.0 at survey level. TCRdb's copy holds only in-frame clones and misses some; the assay was immunoSEQ multiplex PCR. The sample lists around 9,700 clones; roughly 79% were seen once. Germline V lookup: CDR1 LNHDA, CDR2 SQIVND (reference sequence). This CDR3 is built from 14 residues. The ends were cut back, 0 bases at V and 4 bases at J, with 9 bases in the middle. Material: unsorted PBMCs, obtained 1.8 years before starting antiretroviral therapy. This TCR came from a man aged 35-49 years with HIV. V and J are TRBV19 and TRBJ1-2; D gene ambiguous. The chain's CDR3 is CASSIEGTIYGYTF. CDR3 DNA: TGTGCCAGTAGTATAGAGGGAACAATCTATGGCTACACCTTC.